The 9 T cell receptor beta chains reported below all come from one sample, sequenced in a study of regulatory T cells in long-lasting Graves disease. The time point here: newly diagnosed GD, antithyroid drugs for less than 3 months. The TCR library was made from RNA extracted from PBMCs. Construction of TCR beta libraries relied on iRepertoire HTBI primers and on Arm-PCR targeting CDR3 regions. TCRdb itself ran the multiplex PCR reads through MiXCR, one entry per CDR3 protein. The sample lists approximately 300,000 distinct CDR3 sequences, 15% to 20% seen once, with about two fifths in the top ten. The sequenced sample was peripheral blood mononuclear cells (PBMCs), obtained at new diagnosis, from a patient treated with antithyroid drugs. The receptors derive from a female donor with Graves disease.

Only a few counts were recorded for this clonotype. The chain couples TRBV5-1 to TRBJ2-1, with D uncertain. V was clipped by 1 base and J by 6 bases, with 14 bases between them. The CDR3 totals 15 residues. Germline V CDR1 and CDR2: SGHRS, YFSETQ. The DNA of the CDR3 is TGCGCCAGCAGCTTGTTTAGACCGAGTGGCAATGAGCAGTTCTTC. This encodes CASSLFRPSGNEQFF.

In this sample, this clonotype turned up a few times. This clone may be a read error of a much larger clone one base away. This rearrangement joins TRBV11-2 to TRBJ2-1; TRBD2 might be the D (5 bases). Looked up from germline, CDR1 is SGHAT and CDR2 is FQNNGV. The CDR3 is made up of 11 amino acids. CDR3 in DNA: TGTGCCAGCAGCCTTGGTCTATGGGAGTCCTTC. Amino acids: CASSLGLWESF.

This clonotype was seen many times. The chain carries TRBV11-3 and TRBJ1-4; D remains ambiguous. V lost 2 bases, J lost 6 bases, and 7 bases lay in between. Germline CDR1 and CDR2: SGHNT and YENEEA. The CDR3 extends over 13 amino acids. The CDR3 sequence is CASSLRGYEKLFF. The CDR3 coding sequence is TGTGCCAGCAGCTTACGGGGATATGAAAAACTGTTTTTT.

The sample holds many counts of this clonotype. V gene TRBV6-1 combines with J gene TRBJ2-7; possible D gene TRBD2, 5 bases. The V end lost 5 bases, the J end lost 3 bases, and 8 bases lay between the germline ends. Germline CDR1 and CDR2: MNHNS and SASEGT. The CDR3 extends over 12 amino acids. The CDR3 spells CASSPGNYEQYF. The DNA of the CDR3 is TGTGCCAGCAGTCCCGGGAACTACGAGCAGTACTTC.

This clonotype came up many times. The chain uses TRBV6-2 or TRBV6-3 and TRBJ1-6; a possible D gene is TRBD1 (5 bases). CDR1 is MNHEY, CDR2 SVGEGT, per germline. Trimming took off 5 bases at V and 6 bases at J, with 14 bases between the two ends. This CDR3 is built from 15 residues. The CDR3 sequence: CASSGGVTANSPLHF. DNA of the CDR3: TGTGCCAGCAGTGGGGGGGTGACTGCTAATTCACCCCTCCACTTT.

This clonotype has at least ten counts. The rearrangement uses TRBV12-5 and TRBJ2-5; a possible D gene is TRBD1 (7 bases). Trimming removed 3 bases from V and 4 bases from J, with 18 bases in between. Looked up from germline, CDR1 is LGHNT and CDR2 is FRNRAP. The CDR3 length is 16 residues. For the CDR3, the DNA is TGTGCTAGTGGTTTAGGAGGGGGCGCCTCCCGAGAGACCCAGTACTTC. Its translation: CASGLGGGASRETQYF.

This clonotype appeared many times. The gene calls are TRBV12-3 or TRBV12-4 and TRBJ2-2; D unresolved. The CDR3 has 12 amino acids. Trimming removed 7 bases at V and 13 bases at J, with 16 bases between. This CDR3 is CASTFGVSLLFF. The CDR3, as DNA: TGTGCCAGCACCTTTGGAGTGTCACTGCTGTTTTTT.

This clonotype was observed many times. The chain has TRBV9 and TRBJ2-2, with 8 bases identical to TRBD1. J was trimmed by 0 bases and V by 0 bases; bases with no gene match: 7. The germline V gene has CDR1 SGDLS and CDR2 YYNGEE. The CDR3 is 18 residues long. The CDR3 region has the DNA TGTGCCAGCAGCGTAGACGCAGGGGGCGCCGCGAACACCGGGGAGCTGTTTTTT. It codes for CASSVDAGGAANTGELFF.

V and J are TRBV12-3 or TRBV12-4 and TRBJ2-5, with D possibly being TRBD2 (6 bases). Trimming stripped 3 bases from V and 3 bases from J, with 14 bases between. The CDR3 has 15 residues. The CDR3 coding sequence is TGTGCCAGCAGTTTGCGGGGCCACAGAAAAGAGACCCAGTACTTC. Translated: CASSLRGHRKETQYF.